Below, 32 T cell receptor beta chains from the same sample are listed, as sequenced in a study of blood T cell repertoires in COVID-19. Profiled with immunoSEQ multiplex PCR; TCRdb holds only in-frame clones, not every one. The data show 340,000 or so clones, 80% to 90% seen once. The sequencing input was peripheral blood. All receptors derive from a man in his fifties or sixties with active or convalescent COVID-19.

The chain employs TRBV9 and TRBJ1-2; D might be TRBD1 (6 bases). CDR3 length equals 19 residues. CDR1 is SGDLS, CDR2 YYNGEE, per germline. V was trimmed by 3 bases and J by 3 bases, leaving 27 bases between them. The CDR3 DNA follows: TGTGCCAGCAGCGCGACCGGGACACACGCAAGAGGGAAGGACTATGGCTACACCTTC. Protein sequence: CASSATGTHARGKDYGYTF.

The table lists this clone with a count of one. This rearrangement joins TRBV4-2 to TRBJ1-1; D gene ambiguous. Germline V gives CDR1 LGHNA, CDR2 YNFKEQ. This CDR3 is built from 14 residues. V was pared by 3 bases and J by 4 bases, with 12 bases between. Written as DNA, the CDR3 is TGTGCCAGCAGCCACCCCGACGGGTCCACTGAAGCTTTCTTT. It specifies CASSHPDGSTEAFF.

This chain uses TRBV29-1 with TRBJ1-2; 8 positions agree with TRBD1. The CDR3 contains 11 residues. The V gene's germline CDR1 is SQVTM and CDR2 ANQGSEA. After removal of 8 bases from V and 8 bases from J, the junction contained 7 bases not matched to a gene. The CDR3 reads CSTWTGLGYTF. CDR3 DNA sequence: TGCAGCACCTGGACAGGGCTGGGCTACACCTTC.

The genes are TRBV10-3 and TRBJ2-3, with TRBD1 identical over 7 bases. Germline CDR1 ENHRY, CDR2 SYGVKD. The CDR3 loop spans 16 amino acids. Trimming cost V 6 bases and J 0 bases; bases outside gene matches: 9. CDR3 coding DNA: TGTGCCATCAGCGCCTCGGGACAGAGCAGCACAGATACGCAGTATTTT. Its translation: CAISASGQSSTDTQYF.

The chain recombines TRBV5-1 with TRBJ1-1, with 10 bases matching TRBD1. Germline CDR1 reads SGHRS; CDR2 reads YFSETQ. V shed 0 bases, J shed 1 base, and the junction held 0 bases outside the gene matches. CDR3 size: 15 residues. In nucleotides, the CDR3 is TGCGCCAGCAGCTTGGGACAGGGGGCGAACACTGAAGCTTTCTTT. Residues: CASSLGQGANTEAFF.

V gene TRBV30 combines with J gene TRBJ1-5, with TRBD1 matching 11 bases. V dropped 3 bases and J dropped 6; count of bases not matched to a gene: 7. Looked up from germline, CDR1 is GTSNPN and CDR2 is SVGIG (reference sequence). The CDR3 totals 15 residues. The CDR3 reads CAWSIGQGAGQPQHF. DNA for the CDR3: TGTGCCTGGAGCATAGGACAGGGGGCAGGTCAGCCCCAGCATTTT.

The CDR3: CASSEARPQRAYF. The CDR3 nucleotides are TGTGCCAGCAGTGAAGCGAGGCCCCAGCGGGCATATTTT. The chain joins TRBV2 to TRBJ1-3; no firm D call. Germline CDR1 and CDR2: SNHLY and FYNNEI. The V and J ends lost 0 bases and 15 bases respectively, with 15 bases between them. This CDR3 has 13 amino acids.

This clone occurred once. CDR3 in amino acids: CASRDRPQSYGYTF. The CDR3, as DNA: TGTGCCAGCAGGGACAGGCCCCAGAGCTATGGCTACACCTTC. The chain carries TRBV6-5 and TRBJ1-2; 7 bases fit TRBD1. Germline V gene sequence: CDR1 MNHEY, CDR2 SVGAGI. The CDR3 has 14 amino acids. V trimming: 6 bases; J trimming: 4 bases; junction bases outside the gene matches: 8.

This rearrangement joins TRBV6-5 to TRBJ2-1, with D tentatively TRBD1 (5 bases). The germline CDR1 and CDR2 sequences are MNHEY and SVGAGI. Trimming left V 7 bases short and J 9 bases short, with 16 bases between. This CDR3 contains 13 residues. The CDR3 bases are TGTGCCAGCAAAACAGGACCCGGCGGTGAGCAGTTCTTC. Residues: CASKTGPGGEQFF.

The chain has TRBV5-5 and TRBJ2-7, with D possibly being TRBD2 (7 bases). Between the trimmed V and J ends, which lost 0 bases and 2 bases, there was a span of 9 bases. CDR3 length: 14 amino acids. Germline CDR1 SGHKS, CDR2 YYEKEE (reference sequence). CDR3 sequence reads: CASSLGGGPYEQYF. CDR3 DNA: TGTGCCAGCAGCTTGGGGGGGGGCCCCTACGAGCAGTACTTC.

In this sample, this clone turned up a few times. The chain carries TRBV5-1 and TRBJ1-1, with unresolved D. Germline CDR1 and CDR2: SGHRS and YFSETQ. The CDR3 loop spans 15 amino acids. With 3 bases removed from V and 1 base from J, the gap between germline ends came to 13 bases. CDR3 loop: CASSWAGEWNTEAFF. The CDR3 DNA follows: TGCGCCAGCAGCTGGGCCGGGGAGTGGAACACTGAAGCTTTCTTT.

This clone has a single count. This sequence joins TRBV2 and TRBJ1-4; D possibly corresponds to TRBD1 (5 bases). The CDR3 sequence is 15 residues long. Germline V gives CDR1 SNHLY, CDR2 FYNNEI. Trimming pared 4 bases from V and 8 bases from J, leaving 17 bases between. Written as DNA, the CDR3 is TGTGCCAGCAGTGGGGGGGGACGCTCTGGGGAAAAACTGTTTTTT. Translated, it gives CASSGGGRSGEKLFF.

V usage is TRBV19 and J usage is TRBJ1-5, with a tentative D call TRBD1 (5 bases). From germline, CDR1 is LNHDA and CDR2 SQIVND (reference sequence). Trimming stripped 5 bases from V and 0 bases from J, with 14 bases between. This CDR3 contains 16 residues. CDR3 region: CASSGQGSVSNQPQHF. The CDR3, as DNA: TGTGCCAGTAGTGGTCAGGGTAGTGTTAGCAATCAGCCCCAGCATTTT.

J is TRBJ2-2 and V is TRBV5-1; the D gene is possibly TRBD1 (5 bases). The length of the CDR3 is 15 residues. Germline V gene lookup returns CDR1 SGHRS and CDR2 YFSETQ. With 0 bases removed from V and 4 bases from J, the gap between germline ends came to 10 bases. In DNA form, the CDR3 reads TGCGCCAGCAGCTTGGGGGTAGGGGCCACCGGGGAGCTGTTTTTT. Translated, it gives CASSLGVGATGELFF.

The V gene is TRBV5-1, the J gene TRBJ1-3; 7 bases are a match to TRBD1. The CDR3 extends over 17 amino acids. The trim removed 0 bases at V and 0 bases at J, leaving 6 bases unmatched. Germline-derived CDR1 and CDR2 are SGHRS and YFSETQ. CDR3 sequence: CASSLGTGRHSGNTIYF. CDR3 nucleotides: TGCGCCAGCAGCTTGGGGACAGGACGTCACTCTGGAAACACCATATATTTT.

J is TRBJ2-1 and V is TRBV24-1; 9 bases map to TRBD1. CDR3 size: 14 residues. From germline, CDR1 is KGHDR and CDR2 SFDVKD. J lost 8 bases, V lost 2 bases, and 3 bases had no gene match. The CDR3, as DNA: TGTGCCACCAGTGATTGGGGACAGGGAGATGAGCAGTTCTTC. Its protein is CATSDWGQGDEQFF.

With regard to this clone: Other nucleotide sequences from this sample produce the same CDR3. The chain recombines TRBV10-3 with TRBJ1-6; possibly TRBD1 for D (5 bases). Germline CDR1 is ENHRY and CDR2 is SYGVKD. The V end lost 8 bases, the J end lost 3 bases, and 8 bases lay between the germline ends. The CDR3 sequence is 13 residues long. CDR3 residues: CAIRDSYNSPLHF. The CDR3 bases are TGTGCCATCCGCGACAGCTATAATTCACCCCTCCACTTT.

V usage is TRBV5-1 and J usage is TRBJ2-3; 8 nucleotides align to TRBD2. J was trimmed by 14 bases and V by 4 bases; bases with no gene match: 9. CDR3 length: 12 residues. Germline lookup yields CDR1 SGHRS and CDR2 YFSETQ. CDR3 region: CASSTGLAPWYF. CDR3 nucleotides: TGCGCCAGCAGCACAGGACTAGCTCCATGGTATTTT.

CDR3 sequence: CASSAPGQGSGELFF. CDR3 sequence (DNA): TGTGCCAGCAGTGCCCCGGGACAGGGCTCCGGGGAGCTGTTTTTT. The rearrangement uses TRBV2 and TRBJ2-2; TRBD1 matches 9 bases. The germline gives CDR1 SNHLY, CDR2 FYNNEI. The ends lost 4 bases at V and 6 bases at J; junction bases unmatched: 6. There are 15 residues in the CDR3. Variable domain in full (rest from reference TRBV2 and TRBJ2-2): EPEVTQTPSHQVTQMGQEVILRCVPISNHLYFYWYRQILGQKVEFLVSFYNNEISEKSEIFDDQFSVERPDGSNFTLKIRSTKLEDSAMYFCASSAPGQGSGELFFGEGSRLTVL.

This clone was recorded once. The rearrangement uses TRBV5-1 and TRBJ1-2; TRBD1 agrees at 9 bases. From germline, CDR1 is SGHRS and CDR2 YFSETQ. The CDR3 loop spans 16 amino acids. V gave up 2 bases and J gave up 4 bases; unmatched junction bases: 9. The CDR3 DNA sequence: TGCGCCAGCAGCTTCCTTTCCGGGACAGGGACCTATGGCTACACCTTC. Its translation: CASSFLSGTGTYGYTF.

This chain links TRBV28 with TRBJ2-7; D is possibly TRBD2 (6 bases). Germline CDR1 reads MDHEN; CDR2 reads SYDVKM. The CDR3 is 13 residues long. Trimming took off 4 bases at V and 3 bases at J, with 10 bases between the two ends. This CDR3 is CASSWGTDYEQYF. CDR3 nucleotide sequence: TGTGCCAGCAGTTGGGGGACTGACTACGAGCAGTACTTC.

The J gene is TRBJ1-3, the V gene TRBV4-3, with a possible D match to TRBD1 (6 bases). V was cut by 0 bases and J by 2 bases, with 20 bases left in between. The CDR3 consists of 19 residues. The germline V gene has CDR1 LGHNA and CDR2 YSLEER. CDR3 in amino acids: CASSQDAGPNRVTGNTIYF. The DNA for the CDR3 is TGCGCCAGCAGCCAAGATGCCGGTCCGAACAGGGTGACTGGAAACACCATATATTTT.

The V and J genes are TRBV7-9 and TRBJ1-6; a weak D match, TRBD1 (6 bases). The length of the CDR3 is 15 residues. Trimming took off 2 bases at V and 6 bases at J, with 11 bases between the two ends. Germline-derived CDR1 and CDR2 are SEHNR and FQNEAQ (reference sequence). The CDR3 bases are TGTGCCAGCAGCTTACACAGGGAGGGTAATTCACCCCTCCACTTT. Amino acids: CASSLHREGNSPLHF.

The chain recombines TRBV18 with TRBJ2-2, with D tentatively TRBD2 (6 bases). Per the germline V gene, CDR1 is KGHSH and CDR2 is LQKENI. The CDR3 extends over 16 amino acids. V lost 0 bases and J 4 bases, leaving 12 bases between the germline ends. In DNA, the CDR3 is TGTGCCAGCTCACCACCGGGGAGGAGGGGCACCGGGGAGCTGTTTTTT. Translation gives CASSPPGRRGTGELFF.

The genes are TRBV7-2 and TRBJ1-5, with a tentative D call TRBD1 (6 bases). Germline loops: CDR1 SGHTA, CDR2 FQGNSA. This CDR3 contains 14 residues. V lost 3 bases and J lost 5, with 11 bases in between. The CDR3, as DNA: TGTGCCAGCAGCTTCACAGGGTCCGATCAGCCCCAGCATTTT. Amino acid sequence: CASSFTGSDQPQHF.

The chain couples TRBV7-2 to TRBJ1-2, with 9 bases matching TRBD1. Germline V gene sequence: CDR1 SGHTA, CDR2 FQGNSA. This CDR3 comprises 15 residues. V was clipped by 5 bases and J by 7 bases; unmatched bases: 11. CDR3 DNA sequence: TGTGCCAGCAGCCACCCCCCCGGGACAGGGTCTGGCTACACCTTC. Amino acid sequence: CASSHPPGTGSGYTF.

V gene TRBV7-9 combines with J gene TRBJ2-2; the match to TRBD1 covers 9 bases. Germline assignment: CDR1 SEHNR and CDR2 FQNEAQ (reference sequence). This CDR3 contains 15 residues. Trimming took 4 bases from V and 4 from J; bases not matched to a gene: 4. CDR3: CASSSRTGVTGELFF. DNA of the CDR3: TGTGCCAGCAGCTCGCGGACAGGGGTCACCGGGGAGCTGTTTTTT.

This clone was seen a few times. The chain joins TRBV11-2 to TRBJ2-1, with D possibly matching TRBD2 (6 bases). The germline CDR1 and CDR2 sequences are SGHAT and FQNNGV. The CDR3 consists of 18 residues. Trimming left V 3 bases short and J 0 bases short, with 18 bases between. The CDR3 DNA reads as TGTGCCAGCAGCTTGGGGAGGAAGACCCTTGGCTCCTACAATGAGCAGTTCTTC. Residues: CASSLGRKTLGSYNEQFF.

This rearrangement joins TRBV10-1 to TRBJ1-2; no firm D call. Looked up from germline, CDR1 is WNHNN and CDR2 is SYGVQD (reference sequence). V shed 5 bases and J shed 6 bases, with 13 bases lying between them. The CDR3 sequence is 13 residues long. CDR3 amino acids: CASSQSWEHGYTF. CDR3 DNA: TGCGCCAGCAGTCAGAGCTGGGAGCATGGCTACACCTTC.

This clone was observed a few times. This chain connects TRBV4-2 to TRBJ2-1, with TRBD1 as a possible D gene (6 bases). Germline CDR1 LGHNA, CDR2 YNFKEQ. V was trimmed by 3 bases and J by 10 bases, leaving 10 bases between them. This CDR3 has 12 residues. CDR3 amino acids: CASSHRGGEQFF. The CDR3 DNA sequence: TGTGCCAGCAGCCACAGGGGCGGGGAGCAGTTCTTC.

This chain joins TRBV19 and TRBJ1-3, with TRBD1 identical over 7 bases. The germline gives CDR1 LNHDA, CDR2 SQIVND (reference sequence). The CDR3 has 16 residues. Unmatched junction bases numbered 5, after V lost 0 bases and J lost 3 bases. DNA for the CDR3: TGTGCCAGTAGTATAGAAGGGACAGACCTTGGAAACACCATATATTTT. Translating gives CASSIEGTDLGNTIYF.

The V call is TRBV2, the J call TRBJ2-1; 7 bases fit TRBD1. V gave up 6 bases and J gave up 0 bases; unmatched junction bases: 5. Germline loops: CDR1 SNHLY, CDR2 FYNNEI. This CDR3 contains 15 residues. As DNA, the CDR3 is TGTGCCAGCAGGGGGACAGCCCGCTCCTACAATGAGCAGTTCTTC. Its protein product is CASRGTARSYNEQFF.